Listed below are T cell receptor beta chains from one sample, sequenced in a study of blood T cell repertoires in COVID-19. The method was immunoSEQ multiplex PCR; TCRdb's version includes in-frame clones alone and lacks a portion of them. This table holds 200,000 to 300,000 clones, about 85% found once. The specimen sequenced was peripheral blood. These receptors all stem from a man in his sixties who had recovered from COVID-19. CDR3s include the opening cysteine and the closing phenylalanine or tryptophan. The D gene is left open where the match is weak. Rows may omit the clone size; those that give it use once, few, many or a size class.

V gene: TRBV24-1
J gene: TRBJ2-1
D gene: TRBD2
clone size: .
CDR3 DNA: TGTGCCACCAGTGATTTGCAGGCGGGGGGGAATGAGCAGTTCTTC
CDR3 protein: CATSDLQAGGNEQFF

V gene: TRBV7-9
J gene: TRBJ2-3
D gene: TRBD1
clone size: .
CDR3 DNA: TGTGCCAGCAGCTCTCCCAGGGGGCAACTCTTAACCAGCACAGATACGCAGTATTTT
CDR3 protein: CASSSPRGQLLTSTDTQYF

V gene: TRBV3-1/TRBV3-2
J gene: TRBJ2-3
D gene: .
clone size: .
CDR3 DNA: TGTGCCAGCAGCCAGCAGGGGACCACCACAGATACGCAGTATTTT
CDR3 protein: CASSQQGTTTDTQYF

V gene: TRBV6-5
J gene: TRBJ1-5
D gene: TRBD1
clone size: .
CDR3 DNA: TGTGCCAGCAGTATGGACAGGGCGAGCAATCAGCCCCAGCATTTT
CDR3 protein: CASSMDRASNQPQHF

V gene: TRBV5-1
J gene: TRBJ2-7
D gene: .
clone size: .
CDR3 DNA: TGCGCCAGCTTCCAAGGAACAGGGTCCTCCTACGAGCAGTACTTC
CDR3 protein: CASFQGTGSSYEQYF

V gene: TRBV9
J gene: TRBJ1-1
D gene: .
clone size: .
CDR3 DNA: TGTGCCAGCAGCGTAGCGAGGGTCGGCACTGAAGCTTTCTTT
CDR3 protein: CASSVARVGTEAFF

V gene: TRBV6-6
J gene: TRBJ1-1
D gene: .
clone size: .
CDR3 DNA: TGTGCCAGCACAATACTGGACAGCTCCACTGAAGCTTTCTTT
CDR3 protein: CASTILDSSTEAFF

V gene: TRBV6-1
J gene: TRBJ1-6
D gene: .
clone size: .
CDR3 DNA: TGTGCCAGCAGTGAAATAAGAACAGAGGGTTCACCCCTCCACTTT
CDR3 protein: CASSEIRTEGSPLHF

V gene: TRBV21-1
J gene: TRBJ1-4
D gene: .
clone size: .
CDR3 DNA: TGTGCCAGCATCCCCTTGGAAGGGAGAAGGCTAGTAGATGAAAAACTGTTTTTT
CDR3 protein: CASIPLEGRRLVDEKLFF

V gene: TRBV5-1
J gene: TRBJ1-6
D gene: TRBD1
clone size: .
CDR3 DNA: TGCGCCAGCAGCTCCGGGACAGCGATTTCACCCCTCCACTTT
CDR3 protein: CASSSGTAISPLHF

V gene: TRBV5-4
J gene: TRBJ1-2
D gene: TRBD1
clone size: .
CDR3 DNA: TGTGCCAGCAGATTAACAGGGGACTATGGCTACACCTTC
CDR3 protein: CASRLTGDYGYTF

V gene: TRBV5-6
J gene: TRBJ2-2
D gene: .
clone size: .
CDR3 DNA: TGTGCCAGCAGCCCCTTCGTCTCCACCGGGGAGCTGTTTTTT
CDR3 protein: CASSPFVSTGELFF

V gene: TRBV29-1
J gene: TRBJ1-2
D gene: .
clone size: .
CDR3 DNA: TGCAGCGTTGGTGAGGGAGGAGGCTACACCTTC
CDR3 protein: CSVGEGGGYTF

V gene: TRBV5-5
J gene: TRBJ1-2
D gene: .
clone size: .
CDR3 DNA: TGTGCCAGCAGCTTGGGACAACCGATAAACTATGGCTACACCTTC
CDR3 protein: CASSLGQPINYGYTF

V gene: TRBV9
J gene: TRBJ1-2
D gene: TRBD1
clone size: once
CDR3 DNA: TGTGCCAGCAGCGTATCCCGGACAGGGGGTAACTATGGCTACACCTTC
CDR3 protein: CASSVSRTGGNYGYTF

V gene: TRBV7-6
J gene: TRBJ1-2
D gene: TRBD1
clone size: .
CDR3 DNA: TGTGCCAGCAGCTTAGTCCAGCAGGGGGTGGGCTATGGCTACACCTTC
CDR3 protein: CASSLVQQGVGYGYTF

V gene: TRBV5-6
J gene: TRBJ1-6
D gene: TRBD1
clone size: .
CDR3 DNA: TGTGCCAGCAGCTTGCGTTGGACAGGGGTCTCACCCCTCCACTTT
CDR3 protein: CASSLRWTGVSPLHF

V gene: TRBV4-2
J gene: TRBJ2-5
D gene: TRBD2
clone size: .
CDR3 DNA: TGTGCCAGCAGCCAAGGTAGCGGGGGTGTAGTAGAGACCCAGTACTTC
CDR3 protein: CASSQGSGGVVETQYF

V gene: TRBV5-1
J gene: TRBJ2-1
D gene: TRBD2
clone size: .
CDR3 DNA: TGCGCCAGCAGAGATATCGCGGGGGGCCCACACAATGAGCAGTTCTTC
CDR3 protein: CASRDIAGGPHNEQFF

V gene: TRBV30
J gene: TRBJ2-3
D gene: TRBD1
clone size: .
CDR3 DNA: TGTGCCTGGAGTAAAGTGGGACAGGGGACTGCAGATACGCAGTATTTT
CDR3 protein: CAWSKVGQGTADTQYF

V gene: TRBV2
J gene: TRBJ2-4
D gene: TRBD2
clone size: .
CDR3 DNA: TGTGCCAGCAGTGTATCGCGGGGGGTGGCCAAAAACATTCAGTACTTC
CDR3 protein: CASSVSRGVAKNIQYF

V gene: TRBV27
J gene: TRBJ2-7
D gene: TRBD1
clone size: .
CDR3 DNA: TGTGCCAGCAGTCCCCGGGACAGGGAGTGGGAGCAGTACTTC
CDR3 protein: CASSPRDREWEQYF

V gene: TRBV13
J gene: TRBJ1-2
D gene: .
clone size: .
CDR3 DNA: TGTGCCAGCAGCCGCATCGGGGGGGCGGGTGGCTACACCTTC
CDR3 protein: CASSRIGGAGGYTF

V gene: TRBV6-1
J gene: TRBJ1-2
D gene: .
clone size: .
CDR3 DNA: TGTGCCAGCAGTGAAAGATCACAAGCTAACTATGGCTACACCTTC
CDR3 protein: CASSERSQANYGYTF

V gene: TRBV6-1
J gene: TRBJ1-5
D gene: TRBD1
clone size: .
CDR3 DNA: TGTGCCAGCAGTGAAGGCAAGACAGGGGGCAAGCCCCAGCATTTT
CDR3 protein: CASSEGKTGGKPQHF

V gene: TRBV6-6
J gene: TRBJ2-1
D gene: .
clone size: .
CDR3 DNA: TGTGCCAGCAGTTCCGTCGCGGGTTGGGGCAATGAGCAGTTCTTC
CDR3 protein: CASSSVAGWGNEQFF

V gene: TRBV18
J gene: TRBJ1-6
D gene: .
clone size: .
CDR3 DNA: TGTGCCAGCTCACCAAGGAGAGCTTATAATTCACCCCTCCACTTT
CDR3 protein: CASSPRRAYNSPLHF

V gene: TRBV2
J gene: TRBJ2-7
D gene: TRBD1
clone size: .
CDR3 DNA: TGTGCCAGCAGAAGGACAGGGTGGGGCTACGAGCAGTACTTC
CDR3 protein: CASRRTGWGYEQYF

V gene: TRBV10-3
J gene: TRBJ1-2
D gene: .
clone size: .
CDR3 DNA: TGTGCCATCAGTGAGTCAGGAACAGGCAACTATGGCTACACCTTC
CDR3 protein: CAISESGTGNYGYTF

V gene: TRBV18
J gene: TRBJ1-2
D gene: TRBD1
clone size: .
CDR3 DNA: TGTGCCAGCTCACCCACTGTCTGGACAGGGGGTCGATCTGGCTACACCTTC
CDR3 protein: CASSPTVWTGGRSGYTF

V gene: TRBV5-1
J gene: TRBJ1-6
D gene: TRBD1
clone size: .
CDR3 DNA: TGCGCCAGCAGCTTGTATGCAGGGGGCACTTCACCCCTCCACTTT
CDR3 protein: CASSLYAGGTSPLHF

V gene: TRBV23-1
J gene: TRBJ2-3
D gene: .
clone size: .
CDR3 DNA: TGCGCCAGCAGTCAATATGGGGGGGGCATACGCACAGATACGCAGTATTTT
CDR3 protein: CASSQYGGGIRTDTQYF

V gene: TRBV2
J gene: TRBJ1-5
D gene: .
clone size: .
CDR3 DNA: TGTGCCAGCAGTCTCAGATATAGCAATCAGCCCCAGCATTTT
CDR3 protein: CASSLRYSNQPQHF

V gene: TRBV27
J gene: TRBJ1-6
D gene: TRBD1
clone size: .
CDR3 DNA: TGTGCCAGCAGTTTTACAGGGGGAAATTCACCCCTCCACTTT
CDR3 protein: CASSFTGGNSPLHF

V gene: TRBV6-2/TRBV6-3
J gene: TRBJ2-1
D gene: TRBD2
clone size: .
CDR3 DNA: TGTGCCAGCAGTTACTCGGGGGGGACCTACAATGAGCAGTTCTTC
CDR3 protein: CASSYSGGTYNEQFF

V gene: TRBV6-6
J gene: TRBJ1-3
D gene: TRBD1
clone size: once
CDR3 DNA: TGTGCCAGCAGTCGACAGGGGCGGCAGGCTGAAAACACCATATATTTT
CDR3 protein: CASSRQGRQAENTIYF

V gene: TRBV6-6
J gene: TRBJ1-4
D gene: TRBD1
clone size: .
CDR3 DNA: TGTGCCAGCAGTTACTCGGGACAGGATGGAAAACTGTTTTTT
CDR3 protein: CASSYSGQDGKLFF

V gene: TRBV25-1
J gene: TRBJ1-1
D gene: .
clone size: .
CDR3 DNA: TGTGCCAGCACCTGGGGGGGTTACACTGAAGCTTTCTTT
CDR3 protein: CASTWGGYTEAFF

V gene: TRBV29-1
J gene: TRBJ2-1
D gene: .
clone size: .
CDR3 DNA: TGCAGCGTTGGGCCCCGGGGAACCGAATACAATGAGCAGTTCTTC
CDR3 protein: CSVGPRGTEYNEQFF

V gene: TRBV2
J gene: TRBJ2-7
D gene: .
clone size: .
CDR3 DNA: TGTGCCAGCAGTGTTGAGGGATACGAGCAGTACTTC
CDR3 protein: CASSVEGYEQYF

V gene: TRBV6-6
J gene: TRBJ1-5
D gene: TRBD1
clone size: .
CDR3 DNA: TGTGCCAGCAGTGACAAACAGGGGTACCAGCCCCAGCATTTT
CDR3 protein: CASSDKQGYQPQHF

V gene: TRBV27
J gene: TRBJ2-4
D gene: TRBD1
clone size: .
CDR3 DNA: TGTGCCAGCAGTTTACTAAGGGACAGGGTAGCCAAAAACATTCAGTACTTC
CDR3 protein: CASSLLRDRVAKNIQYF

V gene: TRBV9
J gene: TRBJ1-5
D gene: .
clone size: .
CDR3 DNA: TGTGCCAGCAACGGAGGGGAAGCCAATCAGCCCCAGCATTTT
CDR3 protein: CASNGGEANQPQHF

V gene: TRBV12-5
J gene: TRBJ1-3
D gene: .
clone size: .
CDR3 DNA: TGTGCTAGTGGTTTGGTGGGGGGACGGTTAAACACCATATATTTT
CDR3 protein: CASGLVGGRLNTIYF

V gene: TRBV6-5
J gene: TRBJ2-2
D gene: .
clone size: once
CDR3 DNA: TGTGCCAGCAGTACGGGACTGAAGAACACCGGGGAGCTGTTTTTT
CDR3 protein: CASSTGLKNTGELFF

V gene: TRBV12-5
J gene: TRBJ2-3
D gene: .
clone size: .
CDR3 DNA: TGTGCTAGTGGTTTGGATTTTGGAGGGGCAGATACGCAGTATTTT
CDR3 protein: CASGLDFGGADTQYF

V gene: TRBV5-1
J gene: TRBJ1-3
D gene: TRBD1
clone size: .
CDR3 DNA: TGCGCCAGCAGCTCCAGCGGGGGGGACAGATACTCTGGAAACACCATATATTTT
CDR3 protein: CASSSSGGDRYSGNTIYF

V gene: TRBV19
J gene: TRBJ2-1
D gene: .
clone size: .
CDR3 DNA: TGTGCCAGTAGTATTCAATCGCGCAATGAGCAGTTCTTC
CDR3 protein: CASSIQSRNEQFF

V gene: TRBV20-1
J gene: TRBJ2-1
D gene: TRBD2
clone size: .
CDR3 DNA: TGCAGTGCTAGTCCAGCGGGGGGACGTGAGCAGTTCTTC
CDR3 protein: CSASPAGGREQFF

V gene: TRBV20-1
J gene: TRBJ2-7
D gene: .
clone size: once
CDR3 DNA: TGCAGTGCTAGTGACCAATACGAGCAGTACTTC
CDR3 protein: CSASDQYEQYF

V gene: TRBV10-3
J gene: TRBJ1-1
D gene: TRBD1
clone size: .
CDR3 DNA: TGTGCCATCAGACCCGGGACAGGGGGCTCCCCTGACACTGAAGCTTTCTTT
CDR3 protein: CAIRPGTGGSPDTEAFF

V gene: TRBV30
J gene: TRBJ1-5
D gene: TRBD1
clone size: .
CDR3 DNA: TGTGCCTGGGGGGGACAGGGAAGTCAGCCCCAGCATTTT
CDR3 protein: CAWGGQGSQPQHF

V gene: TRBV3-1/TRBV3-2
J gene: TRBJ2-7
D gene: .
clone size: .
CDR3 DNA: TGTGCCAGCAGCGCCCTACGACAGTCCTACGAGCAGTACTTC
CDR3 protein: CASSALRQSYEQYF